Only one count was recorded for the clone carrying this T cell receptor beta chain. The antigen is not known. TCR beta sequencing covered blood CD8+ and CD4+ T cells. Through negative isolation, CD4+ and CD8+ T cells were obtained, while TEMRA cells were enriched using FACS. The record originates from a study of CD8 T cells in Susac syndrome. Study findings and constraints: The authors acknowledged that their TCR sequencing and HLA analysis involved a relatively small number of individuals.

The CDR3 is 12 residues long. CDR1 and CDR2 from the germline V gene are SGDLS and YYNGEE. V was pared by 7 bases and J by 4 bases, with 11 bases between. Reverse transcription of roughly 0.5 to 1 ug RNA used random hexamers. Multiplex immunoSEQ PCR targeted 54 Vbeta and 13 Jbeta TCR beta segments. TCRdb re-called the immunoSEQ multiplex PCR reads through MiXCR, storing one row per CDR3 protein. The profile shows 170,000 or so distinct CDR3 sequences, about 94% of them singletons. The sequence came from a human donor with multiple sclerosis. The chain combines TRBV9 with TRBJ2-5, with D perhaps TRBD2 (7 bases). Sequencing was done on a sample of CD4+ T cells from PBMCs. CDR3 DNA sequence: TGTGCCAGCGGGGGGGCCGGAGAGACCCAGTACTTC. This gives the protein CASGGAGETQYF. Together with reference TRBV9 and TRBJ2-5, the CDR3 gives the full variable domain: DSGVTQTPKHLITATGQRVTLRCSPRSGDLSVYWYQQSLDQGLQFLIQYYNGEERAKGNILERFSAQQFPDLHSELNLSSLELGDSALYFCASGGAGETQYFGPGTRLLVL.